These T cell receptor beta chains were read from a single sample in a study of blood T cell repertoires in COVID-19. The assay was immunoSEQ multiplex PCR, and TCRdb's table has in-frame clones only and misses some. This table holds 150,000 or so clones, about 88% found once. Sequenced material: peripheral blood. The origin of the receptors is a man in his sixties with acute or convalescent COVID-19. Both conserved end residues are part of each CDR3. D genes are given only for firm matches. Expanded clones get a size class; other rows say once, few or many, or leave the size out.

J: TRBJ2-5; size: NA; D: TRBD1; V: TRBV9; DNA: TGTGCCAGCAGCGTAGGACAGGGGCAAGAGACCCAGTACTTC; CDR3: CASSVGQGQETQYF
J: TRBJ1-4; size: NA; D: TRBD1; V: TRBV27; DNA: TGTGCCAGCAGTTTTGGGACAGGGTTTAATGAAAAACTGTTTTTT; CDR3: CASSFGTGFNEKLFF
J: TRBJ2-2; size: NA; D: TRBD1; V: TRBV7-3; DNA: TGTGCCAGCAGCACCTCAGGGGGGAACACCGGGGAGCTGTTTTTT; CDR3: CASSTSGGNTGELFF
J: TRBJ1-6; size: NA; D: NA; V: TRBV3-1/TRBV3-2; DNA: TGTGCCAGCAGCCCGCGTGTTATTTCACCCCTCCACTTT; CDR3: CASSPRVISPLHF
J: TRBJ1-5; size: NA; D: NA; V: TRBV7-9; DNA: TGTGCCAGCAGCCCCGGGGGTGATCAGCCCCAGCATTTT; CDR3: CASSPGGDQPQHF
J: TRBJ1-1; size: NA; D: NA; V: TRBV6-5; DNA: TGTGCCAGCACCTCCTCTGGGGGCTTGGGCACTGAAGCTTTCTTT; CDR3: CASTSSGGLGTEAFF
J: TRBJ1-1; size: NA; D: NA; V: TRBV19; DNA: TGTGCCAGTAGTATAACTTCGGGGGGGACTGAAGCTTTCTTT; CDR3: CASSITSGGTEAFF
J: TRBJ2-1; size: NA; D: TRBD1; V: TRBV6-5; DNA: TGTGCCACCCAACCGGGACAGGGTAGGAATGAGCAGTTCTTC; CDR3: CATQPGQGRNEQFF
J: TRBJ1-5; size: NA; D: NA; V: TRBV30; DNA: TGTGCCTGGTCCGCCGACTACTACGATGCCAATCAGCCCCAGCATTTT; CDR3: CAWSADYYDANQPQHF
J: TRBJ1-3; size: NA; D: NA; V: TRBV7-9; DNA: TGTGCCAGCAGCGGTACCGGGGTCTCTGGAAACACCATATATTTT; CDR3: CASSGTGVSGNTIYF
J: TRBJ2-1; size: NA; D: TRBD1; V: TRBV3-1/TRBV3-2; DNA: TGTGCCAGCAGCTACAGGGGGAACGATGAGCAGTTCTTC; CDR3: CASSYRGNDEQFF
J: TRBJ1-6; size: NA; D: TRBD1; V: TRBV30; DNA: TGTGCCTGGAGTGTAAGAGGGGGCCAGGTCTCCTATAATTCACCCCTCCACTTT; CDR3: CAWSVRGGQVSYNSPLHF
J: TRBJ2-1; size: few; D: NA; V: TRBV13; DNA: TGTGCCAGCCGACAAGGATACTACAATGAGCAGTTCTTC; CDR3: CASRQGYYNEQFF
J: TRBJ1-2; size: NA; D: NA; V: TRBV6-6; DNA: TGTGCCAGCAGTGGGACAAGCTACACCTTC; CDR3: CASSGTSYTF
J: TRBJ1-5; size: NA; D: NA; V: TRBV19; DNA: TGTGCCAGTAGTCTAAATTCGGGAAATAGCAATCAGCCCCAGCATTTT; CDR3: CASSLNSGNSNQPQHF
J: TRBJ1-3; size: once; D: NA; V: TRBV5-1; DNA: TGCGCCAGCAGCTTGGCGGGACTGGAATCTGGAAACACCATATATTTT; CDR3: CASSLAGLESGNTIYF
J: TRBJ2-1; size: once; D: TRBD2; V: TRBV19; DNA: TGTGCCAGTAGTTCCCGGGGGGAACTCAGGGTCAATGAGCAGTTCTTC; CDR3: CASSSRGELRVNEQFF
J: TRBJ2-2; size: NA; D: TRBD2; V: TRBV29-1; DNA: TGCAGCGTTGTTTGGGGACTAGGGGGCGGGGAGCTGTTTTTT; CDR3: CSVVWGLGGGELFF
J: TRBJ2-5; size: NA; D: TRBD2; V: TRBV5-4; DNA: TGTGCCAGCAGCTTACGAGCGGGGGCCGGAGAGACCCAGTACTTC; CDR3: CASSLRAGAGETQYF
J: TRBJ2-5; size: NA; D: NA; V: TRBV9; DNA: TGTGCCAGCAGCGTAGTGGCGGATGAAGTGACCCAGTACTTC; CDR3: CASSVVADEVTQYF
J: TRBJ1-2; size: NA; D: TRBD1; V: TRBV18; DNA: TGTGCCAGCTCACGGATAGGGACAGACCTTACGGATGGCTACACCTTC; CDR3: CASSRIGTDLTDGYTF
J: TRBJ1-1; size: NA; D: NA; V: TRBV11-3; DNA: TGTGCCAGCAGCCAGGGGTGGCAGGGAGAAGCTTTCTTT; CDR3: CASSQGWQGEAFF
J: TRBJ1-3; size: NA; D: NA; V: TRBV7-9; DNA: TGTGCCCACCAGGTGGACTCTGGAAACACCATATATTTT; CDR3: CAHQVDSGNTIYF
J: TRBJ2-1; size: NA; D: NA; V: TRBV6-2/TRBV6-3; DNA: TGTGCCAGCAGTTTGGCAACGTTAAGGGGGAATGAGCAGTTCTTC; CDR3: CASSLATLRGNEQFF
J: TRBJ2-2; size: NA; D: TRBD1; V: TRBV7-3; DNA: TGTGCCAGCAGCTTAAATACCGGGACAGGGGGCACCGGGGAGCTGTTTTTT; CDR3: CASSLNTGTGGTGELFF
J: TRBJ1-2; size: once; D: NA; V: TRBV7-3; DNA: TGTGCCAGCAGCTTAATTTCAGGGGCCAGTCTTGGCTACACCTTC; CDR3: CASSLISGASLGYTF
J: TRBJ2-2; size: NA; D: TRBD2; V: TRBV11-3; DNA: TGTGCCAGCGCATCCGGGACTAGTTTCGCCGGGGAGCTGTTTTTT; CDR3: CASASGTSFAGELFF
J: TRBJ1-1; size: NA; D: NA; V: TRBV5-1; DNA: TGCGCCAGCAGCCCGGAAGGGGAAGGTGAAGCTTTCTTT; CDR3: CASSPEGEGEAFF
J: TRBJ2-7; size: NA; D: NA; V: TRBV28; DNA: TGTGCCAGCAGTTTAGGGAGCTACGAGCAGTACTTC; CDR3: CASSLGSYEQYF
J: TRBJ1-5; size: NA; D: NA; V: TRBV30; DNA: TGTGCCTGGAGTGAAGGGGGGGGTCAGCCCCAGCATTTT; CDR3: CAWSEGGGQPQHF
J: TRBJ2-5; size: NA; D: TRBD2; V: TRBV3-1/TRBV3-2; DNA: TGTGCCAGCAGGCGAACTAGCGGAGGAGAGACCCAGTACTTC; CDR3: CASRRTSGGETQYF
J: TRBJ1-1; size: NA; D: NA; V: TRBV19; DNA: TGTGCCAGTAGTATGCGGGAGGCCACCACTGAAGCTTTCTTT; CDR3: CASSMREATTEAFF
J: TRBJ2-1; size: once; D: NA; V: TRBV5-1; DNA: TGCGCCAGCGGACAAATCTCCTACAATGAGCAGTTCTTC; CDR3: CASGQISYNEQFF
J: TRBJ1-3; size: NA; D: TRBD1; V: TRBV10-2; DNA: TGCGCCAGCAGTGCCGGGACAGGCTACTCTGGAAACACCATATATTTT; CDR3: CASSAGTGYSGNTIYF
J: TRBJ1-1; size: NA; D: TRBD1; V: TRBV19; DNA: TGTGCCAGTAGTTTCAGGGGGGAGAACACTGAAGCTTTCTTT; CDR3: CASSFRGENTEAFF
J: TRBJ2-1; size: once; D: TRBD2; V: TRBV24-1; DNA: TGTGCCACCAGGCCCCGGGGGGCGGGGGGGCTGGGTGAGCAGTTCTTC; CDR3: CATRPRGAGGLGEQFF
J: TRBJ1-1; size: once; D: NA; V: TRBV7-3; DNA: TGTGCCAGCAGCTTAACGAGGCCAAAGAACACTGAAGCTTTCTTT; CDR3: CASSLTRPKNTEAFF
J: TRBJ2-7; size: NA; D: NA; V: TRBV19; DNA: TGTGCCAGTAGTATGGCAGGCGCCCCCTCCTACGAGCAGTACTTC; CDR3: CASSMAGAPSYEQYF
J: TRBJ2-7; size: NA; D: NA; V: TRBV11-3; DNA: TGTGCCAGCAGCTTAGAACAGGGACGCTCCTACGAGCAGTACTTC; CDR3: CASSLEQGRSYEQYF
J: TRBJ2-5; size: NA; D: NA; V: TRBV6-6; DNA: TGTGCCAGCAGTACCCCCCCAGCGAGCCTCCAAGAGACCCAGTACTTC; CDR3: CASSTPPASLQETQYF
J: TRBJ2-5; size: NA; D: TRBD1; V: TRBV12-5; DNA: TGTGCTAGTGGTTTGAAGGACAGGGAAGAGACCCAGTACTTC; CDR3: CASGLKDREETQYF
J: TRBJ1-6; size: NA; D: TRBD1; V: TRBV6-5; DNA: TGTGCCAGCAGTTACGCCGGGACAGGGGATTCACCCCTCCACTTT; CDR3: CASSYAGTGDSPLHF
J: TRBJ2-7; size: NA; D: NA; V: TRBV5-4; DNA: TGTGCCAGCAGCTTAATACAGGGTAACAACGAGCAGTACTTC; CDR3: CASSLIQGNNEQYF
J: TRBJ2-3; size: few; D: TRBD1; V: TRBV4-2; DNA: TGTGCCAGCAGCCAAGGCCGGACAGGGCCGATAAGCACAGATACGCAGTATTTT; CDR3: CASSQGRTGPISTDTQYF